This T cell receptor (beta chain) was observed in a study of regulatory T cells in long-lasting Graves disease. This clonotype was seen a handful of times. Its antigen is not identified. For TCR beta, libraries came from iRepertoire HTBI primers and Arm-PCR of CDR3 regions. Original handling: Analysis of the samples identified 50 to 75 TRBV and 14 TRBJ segments. Each CDR3 protein gets one entry after TCRdb re-called the multiplex PCR reads with MiXCR. Clone size and V and J calls follow TCRdb, not the original study. The table shows hundreds of thousands of distinct CDR3 sequences, with about a sixth occurring only once. This sample's time point: newly diagnosed GD, antithyroid drugs for less than 3 months. Preparation of the TCR library used RNA extracted from PBMCs. Findings and caveats of the study: Patients with persistent disease showed a bias toward TRBV28, TRBJ1-2 and TRBJ2-5. Thyroid tissue was not studied; only peripheral blood was.

V dropped 4 bases and J dropped 3; count of bases not matched to a gene: 9. Germline assignment: CDR1 MNHEY and CDR2 SVGEGT. The CDR3 extends over 16 amino acids. This chain connects TRBV6-2 or TRBV6-3 to TRBJ2-1; 7 bases agree with TRBD2. Material: peripheral blood mononuclear cells (PBMCs), obtained at new diagnosis, from a patient treated with antithyroid drugs. The sequence came from a female donor with Graves disease. CDR3 region: CASSFDRLAVYNEQFF. Here the CDR3 DNA reads TGTGCCAGCAGTTTCGATAGGCTAGCGGTCTACAATGAGCAGTTCTTC.